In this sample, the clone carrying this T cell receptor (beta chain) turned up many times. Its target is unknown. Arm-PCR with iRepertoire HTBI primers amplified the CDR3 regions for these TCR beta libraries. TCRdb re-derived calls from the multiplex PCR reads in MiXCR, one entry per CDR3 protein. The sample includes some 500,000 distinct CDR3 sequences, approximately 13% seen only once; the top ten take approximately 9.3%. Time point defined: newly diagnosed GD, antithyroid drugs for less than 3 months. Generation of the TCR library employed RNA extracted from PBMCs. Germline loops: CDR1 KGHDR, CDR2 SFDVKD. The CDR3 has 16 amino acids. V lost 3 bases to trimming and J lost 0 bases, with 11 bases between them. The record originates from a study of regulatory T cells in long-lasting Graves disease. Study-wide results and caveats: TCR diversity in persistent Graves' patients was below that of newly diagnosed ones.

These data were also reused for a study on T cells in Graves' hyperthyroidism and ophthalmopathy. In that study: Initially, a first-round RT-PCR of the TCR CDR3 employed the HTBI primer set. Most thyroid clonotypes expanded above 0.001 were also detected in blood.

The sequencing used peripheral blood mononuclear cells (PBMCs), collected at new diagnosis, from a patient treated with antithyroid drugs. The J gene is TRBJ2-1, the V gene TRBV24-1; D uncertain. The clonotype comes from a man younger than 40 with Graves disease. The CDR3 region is CATSDGWKSSYNEQFF. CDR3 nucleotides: TGTGCCACCAGTGATGGCTGGAAGAGCTCCTACAATGAGCAGTTCTTC.